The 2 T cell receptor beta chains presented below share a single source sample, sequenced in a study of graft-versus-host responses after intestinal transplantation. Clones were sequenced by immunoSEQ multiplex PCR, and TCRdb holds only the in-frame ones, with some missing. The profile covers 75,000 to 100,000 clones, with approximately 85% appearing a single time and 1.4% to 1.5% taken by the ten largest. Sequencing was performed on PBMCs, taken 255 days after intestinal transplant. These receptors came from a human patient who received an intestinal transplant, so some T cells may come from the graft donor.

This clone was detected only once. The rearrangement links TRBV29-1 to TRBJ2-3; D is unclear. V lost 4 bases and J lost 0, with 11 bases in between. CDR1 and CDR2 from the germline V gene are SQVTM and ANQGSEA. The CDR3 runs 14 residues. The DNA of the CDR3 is TGCAGCGTTGCGGAACAGATTAGCACAGATACGCAGTATTTT. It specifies CSVAEQISTDTQYF.

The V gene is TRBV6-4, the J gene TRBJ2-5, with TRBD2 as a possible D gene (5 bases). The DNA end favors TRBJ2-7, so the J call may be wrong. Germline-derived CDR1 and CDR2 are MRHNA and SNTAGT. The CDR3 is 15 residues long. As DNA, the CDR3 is TGTGCCAGCATTCGATCCGGGGAGCCCAGCCACGAGCAGTACTTC. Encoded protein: CASIRSGEPSHEQYF.